Listed here is a single T cell receptor beta chain. Patients from Seattle were sampled longitudinally, starting during active infection. The data are from a study of blood T cell repertoires in COVID-19. The overall study: COVID-19 samples, acute and convalescent, were from the United States, Italy and Spain. T cells, B-cell-depleted T cells, or PBMCs provided the cDNA or gDNA that served as material.

Per the original data handling: Cell counts per sample came from amplifying reference gene primers. The table came from immunoSEQ multiplex PCR; TCRdb's copy has only in-frame clones and leaves some out. For V, J and clone size, that table is used; D and trimming come from the DNA. The data contain 80,000 or so clones, 65% to 90% of them singletons. The sample was peripheral blood. This clonotype was obtained from a man between 45 and 60 years old with COVID-19, enrolled during active disease.

CDR3 DNA: TGTGCCAGCTCCCCCGGACTAGCCCTAGGGTTCTTC. It yields the protein CASSPGLALGFF. The rearrangement links TRBV12-3 or TRBV12-4 to TRBJ2-1; 8 nucleotides agree with TRBD2. The junction had 12 bases not matched to a gene; V was cut back by 8 bases and J by 15 bases. CDR3 length: 12 residues.